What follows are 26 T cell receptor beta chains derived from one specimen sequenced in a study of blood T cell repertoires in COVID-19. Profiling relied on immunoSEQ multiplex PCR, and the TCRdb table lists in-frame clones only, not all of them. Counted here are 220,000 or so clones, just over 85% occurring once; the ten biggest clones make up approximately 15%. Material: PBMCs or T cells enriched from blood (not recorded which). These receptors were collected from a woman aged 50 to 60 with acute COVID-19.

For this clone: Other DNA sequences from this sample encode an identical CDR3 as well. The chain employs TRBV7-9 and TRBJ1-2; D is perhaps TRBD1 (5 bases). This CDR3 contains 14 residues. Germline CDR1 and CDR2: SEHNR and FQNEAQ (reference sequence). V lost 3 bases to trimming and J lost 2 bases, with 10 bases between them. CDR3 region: CASSLSAGNYGYTF. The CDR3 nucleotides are TGTGCCAGCAGCTTGTCGGCAGGGAACTATGGCTACACCTTC.

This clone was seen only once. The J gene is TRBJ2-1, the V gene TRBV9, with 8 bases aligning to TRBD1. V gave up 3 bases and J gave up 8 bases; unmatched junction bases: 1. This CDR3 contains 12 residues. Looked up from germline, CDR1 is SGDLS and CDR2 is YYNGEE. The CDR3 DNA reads TGTGCCAGCAGCGGACAGGGGTATGAGCAGTTCTTC. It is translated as CASSGQGYEQFF.

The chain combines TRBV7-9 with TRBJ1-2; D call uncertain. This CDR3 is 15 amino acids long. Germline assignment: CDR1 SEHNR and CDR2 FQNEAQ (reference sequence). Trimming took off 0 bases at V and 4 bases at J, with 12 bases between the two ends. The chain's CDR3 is CASSLARERSYGYTF. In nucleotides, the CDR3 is TGTGCCAGCAGCTTAGCGAGGGAGAGAAGCTATGGCTACACCTTC.

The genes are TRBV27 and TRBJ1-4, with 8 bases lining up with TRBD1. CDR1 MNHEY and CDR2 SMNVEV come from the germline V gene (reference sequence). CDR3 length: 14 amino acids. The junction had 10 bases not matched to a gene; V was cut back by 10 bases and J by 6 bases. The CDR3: CATSSGGGYEKLFF. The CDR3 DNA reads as TGTGCCACCTCCTCAGGGGGCGGTTATGAAAAACTGTTTTTT.

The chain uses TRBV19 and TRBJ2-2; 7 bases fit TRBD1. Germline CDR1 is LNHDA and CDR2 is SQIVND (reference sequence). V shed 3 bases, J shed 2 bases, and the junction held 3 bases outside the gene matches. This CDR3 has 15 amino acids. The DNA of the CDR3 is TGTGCCAGTAGTATTCGACAGGGTAACACCGGGGAGCTGTTTTTT. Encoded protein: CASSIRQGNTGELFF.

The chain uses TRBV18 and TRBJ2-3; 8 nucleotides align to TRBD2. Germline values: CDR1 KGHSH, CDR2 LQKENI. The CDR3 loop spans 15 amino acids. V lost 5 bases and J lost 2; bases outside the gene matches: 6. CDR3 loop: CASSLLAVDTDTQYF. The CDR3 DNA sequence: TGTGCCAGCTCATTACTAGCGGTAGACACAGATACGCAGTATTTT.

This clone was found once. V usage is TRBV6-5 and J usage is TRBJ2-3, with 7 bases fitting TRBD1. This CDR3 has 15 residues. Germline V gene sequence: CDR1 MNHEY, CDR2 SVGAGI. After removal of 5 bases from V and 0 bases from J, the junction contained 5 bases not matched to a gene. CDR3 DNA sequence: TGTGCCAGCAGTCCACAGGGGCGCAGCACAGATACGCAGTATTTT. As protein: CASSPQGRSTDTQYF.

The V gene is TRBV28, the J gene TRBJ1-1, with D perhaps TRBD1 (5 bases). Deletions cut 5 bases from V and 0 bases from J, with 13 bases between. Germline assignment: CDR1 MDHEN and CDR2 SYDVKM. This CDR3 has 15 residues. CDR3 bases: TGTGCCAGCAGTCAGCCCCAGGGTTTGAACACTGAAGCTTTCTTT. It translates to CASSQPQGLNTEAFF.

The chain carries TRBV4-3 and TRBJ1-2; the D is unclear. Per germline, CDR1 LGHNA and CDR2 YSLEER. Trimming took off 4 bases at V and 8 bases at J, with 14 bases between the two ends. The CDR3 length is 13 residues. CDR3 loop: CASSRREGTGYTF. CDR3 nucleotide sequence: TGCGCCAGCAGCCGGAGGGAGGGAACAGGCTACACCTTC.

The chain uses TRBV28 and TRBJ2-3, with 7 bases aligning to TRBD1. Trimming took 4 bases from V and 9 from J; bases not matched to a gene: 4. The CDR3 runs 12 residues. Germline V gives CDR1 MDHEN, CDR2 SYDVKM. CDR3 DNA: TGTGCCAGCAGTTCACAGGGGTGGACGCAGTATTTT. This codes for CASSSQGWTQYF. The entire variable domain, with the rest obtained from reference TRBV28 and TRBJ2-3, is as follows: DVKVTQSSRYLVKRTGEKVFLECVQDMDHENMFWYRQDPGLGLRLIYFSYDVKMKEKGDIPEGYSVSREKKERFSLILESASTNQTSMYLCASSSQGWTQYFGPGTRLTVL.

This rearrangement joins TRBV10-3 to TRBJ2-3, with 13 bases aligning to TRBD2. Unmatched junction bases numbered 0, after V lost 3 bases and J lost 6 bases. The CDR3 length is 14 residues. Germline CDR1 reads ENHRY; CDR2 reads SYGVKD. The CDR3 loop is CAISELAGGDTQYF. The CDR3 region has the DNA TGTGCCATCAGTGAACTAGCGGGAGGGGATACGCAGTATTTT.

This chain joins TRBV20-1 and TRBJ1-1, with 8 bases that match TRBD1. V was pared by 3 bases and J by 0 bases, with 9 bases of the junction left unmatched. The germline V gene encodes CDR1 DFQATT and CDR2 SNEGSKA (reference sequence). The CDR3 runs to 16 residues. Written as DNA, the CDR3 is TGCAGTGCTAGTAGGGACAGGACCAGGTTGAACACTGAAGCTTTCTTT. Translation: CSASRDRTRLNTEAFF.

The CDR3 region is CASSQPRNTEAFF. The CDR3 nucleotides read TGCGCCAGCAGTCAGCCGAGGAACACTGAAGCTTTCTTT. This chain uses TRBV23-1 with TRBJ1-1; D ambiguous. TRBV23-1 is given ORF status, its function remaining uncertain. The V end was cut by 3 bases, the J end by 1 base, with 6 bases between. The CDR3 contains 13 residues.

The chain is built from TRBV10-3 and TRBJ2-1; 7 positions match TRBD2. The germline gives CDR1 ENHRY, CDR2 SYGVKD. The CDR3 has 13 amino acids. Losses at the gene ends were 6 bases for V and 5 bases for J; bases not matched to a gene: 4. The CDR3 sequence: CAIRGLADNEQFF. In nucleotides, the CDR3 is TGTGCCATCAGAGGTCTAGCGGACAATGAGCAGTTCTTC.

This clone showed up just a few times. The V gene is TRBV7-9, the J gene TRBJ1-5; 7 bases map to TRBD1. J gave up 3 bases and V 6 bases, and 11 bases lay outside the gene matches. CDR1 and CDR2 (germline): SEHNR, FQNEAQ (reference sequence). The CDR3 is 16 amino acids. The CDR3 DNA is TGTGCCAGCAGTCCGCGGGGGGACAGCACCAATCAGCCCCAGCATTTT. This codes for CASSPRGDSTNQPQHF.

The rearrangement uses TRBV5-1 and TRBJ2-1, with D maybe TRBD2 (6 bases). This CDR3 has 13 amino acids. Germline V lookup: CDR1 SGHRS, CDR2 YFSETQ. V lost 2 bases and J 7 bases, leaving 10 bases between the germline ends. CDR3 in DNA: TGCGCCAGCAGCTTTAGCGGCAATAATGAGCAGTTCTTC. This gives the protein CASSFSGNNEQFF.

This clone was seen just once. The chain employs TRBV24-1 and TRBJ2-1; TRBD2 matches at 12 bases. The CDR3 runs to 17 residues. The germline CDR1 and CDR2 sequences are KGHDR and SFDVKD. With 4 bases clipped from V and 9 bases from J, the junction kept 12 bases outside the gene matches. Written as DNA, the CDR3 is TGTGCCACCAGTGACCACTTTCTAGCGGGAGGGCCGAGTGAGCAGTTCTTC. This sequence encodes CATSDHFLAGGPSEQFF.

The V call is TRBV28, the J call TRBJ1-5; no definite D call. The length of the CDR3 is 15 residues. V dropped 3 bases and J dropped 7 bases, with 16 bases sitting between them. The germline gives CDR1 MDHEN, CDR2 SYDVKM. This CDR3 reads CASSFIPQARQPQHF. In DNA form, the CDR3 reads TGTGCCAGCAGTTTCATACCCCAGGCAAGGCAGCCCCAGCATTTT.

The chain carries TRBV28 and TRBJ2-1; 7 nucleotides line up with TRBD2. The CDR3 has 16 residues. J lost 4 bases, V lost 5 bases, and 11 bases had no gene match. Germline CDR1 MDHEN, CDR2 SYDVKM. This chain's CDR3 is CASSPTGASGYNEQFF. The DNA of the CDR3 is TGTGCCAGCAGTCCTACCGGGGCTAGCGGTTACAATGAGCAGTTCTTC.

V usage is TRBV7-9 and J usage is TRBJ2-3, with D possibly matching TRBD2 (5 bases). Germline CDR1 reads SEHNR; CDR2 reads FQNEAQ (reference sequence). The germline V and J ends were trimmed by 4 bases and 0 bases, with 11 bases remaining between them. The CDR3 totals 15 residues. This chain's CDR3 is CASSSRGRSTDTQYF. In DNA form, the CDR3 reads TGTGCCAGCAGCTCGAGAGGGCGTAGCACAGATACGCAGTATTTT.

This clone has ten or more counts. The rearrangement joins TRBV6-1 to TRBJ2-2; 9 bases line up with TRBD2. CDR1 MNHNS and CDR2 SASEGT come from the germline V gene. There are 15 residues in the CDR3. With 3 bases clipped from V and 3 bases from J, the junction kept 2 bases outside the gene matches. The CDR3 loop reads CASSDGTSHTGELFF. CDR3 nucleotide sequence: TGTGCCAGCAGTGACGGGACTAGCCACACCGGGGAGCTGTTTTTT.

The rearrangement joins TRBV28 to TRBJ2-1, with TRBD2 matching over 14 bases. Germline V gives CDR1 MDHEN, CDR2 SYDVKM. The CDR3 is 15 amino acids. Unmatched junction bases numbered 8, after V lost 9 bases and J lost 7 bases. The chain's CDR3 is CASSGTSGRVNEQFF. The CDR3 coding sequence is TGTGCCAGTTCGGGGACTAGCGGGAGAGTGAATGAGCAGTTCTTC.

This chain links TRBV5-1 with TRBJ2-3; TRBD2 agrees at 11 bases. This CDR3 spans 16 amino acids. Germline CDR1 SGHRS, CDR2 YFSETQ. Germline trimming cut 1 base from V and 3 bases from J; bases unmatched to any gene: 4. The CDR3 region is CASSLLLAGETDTQYF. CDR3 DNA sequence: TGCGCCAGCAGCTTGCTACTAGCGGGAGAAACAGATACGCAGTATTTT.

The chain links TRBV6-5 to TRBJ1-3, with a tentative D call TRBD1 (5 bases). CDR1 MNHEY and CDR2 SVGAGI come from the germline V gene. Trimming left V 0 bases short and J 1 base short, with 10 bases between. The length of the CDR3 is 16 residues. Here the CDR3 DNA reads TGTGCCAGCAGTTACTCGGGGGGAACGTCTGGAAACACCATATATTTT. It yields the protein CASSYSGGTSGNTIYF.

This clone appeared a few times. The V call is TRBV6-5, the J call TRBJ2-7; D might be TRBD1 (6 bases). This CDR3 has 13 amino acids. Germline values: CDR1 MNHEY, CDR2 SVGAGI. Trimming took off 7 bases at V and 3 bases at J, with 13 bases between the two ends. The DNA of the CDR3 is TGTGCCAGCAAACAGGGCCTAGGCTACGAGCAGTACTTC. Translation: CASKQGLGYEQYF.

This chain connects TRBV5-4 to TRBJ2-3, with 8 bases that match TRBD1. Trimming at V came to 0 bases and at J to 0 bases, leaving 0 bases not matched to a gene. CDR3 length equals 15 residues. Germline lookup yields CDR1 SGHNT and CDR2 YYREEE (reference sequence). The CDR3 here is CASSLGQGSTDTQYF. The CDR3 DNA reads TGTGCCAGCAGCTTGGGACAGGGGAGCACAGATACGCAGTATTTT.